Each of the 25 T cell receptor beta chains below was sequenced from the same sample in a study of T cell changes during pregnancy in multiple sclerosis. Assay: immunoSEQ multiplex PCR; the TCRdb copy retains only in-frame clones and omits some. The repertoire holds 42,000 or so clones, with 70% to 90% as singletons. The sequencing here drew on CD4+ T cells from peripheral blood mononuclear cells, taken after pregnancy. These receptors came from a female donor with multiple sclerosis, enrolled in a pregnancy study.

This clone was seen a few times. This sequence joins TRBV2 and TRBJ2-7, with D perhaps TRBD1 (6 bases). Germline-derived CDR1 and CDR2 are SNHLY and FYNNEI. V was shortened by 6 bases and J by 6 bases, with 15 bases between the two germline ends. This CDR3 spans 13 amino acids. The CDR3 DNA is TGTGCCAGCAGGGGGACACAGGGTGGCGAGCAGTACTTC. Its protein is CASRGTQGGEQYF.

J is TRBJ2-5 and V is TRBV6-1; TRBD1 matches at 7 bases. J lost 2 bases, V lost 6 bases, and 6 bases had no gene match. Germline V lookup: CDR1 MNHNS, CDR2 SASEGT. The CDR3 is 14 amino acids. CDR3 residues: CASSTGTVQETQYF. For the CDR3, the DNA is TGTGCCAGCAGCACCGGGACAGTACAAGAGACCCAGTACTTC.

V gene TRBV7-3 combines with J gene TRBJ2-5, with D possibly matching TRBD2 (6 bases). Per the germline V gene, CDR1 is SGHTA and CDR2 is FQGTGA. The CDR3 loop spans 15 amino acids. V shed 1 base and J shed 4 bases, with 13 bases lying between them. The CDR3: CASSLRVEEGETQYF. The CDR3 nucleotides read TGTGCCAGCAGCTTAAGAGTCGAGGAGGGAGAGACCCAGTACTTC.

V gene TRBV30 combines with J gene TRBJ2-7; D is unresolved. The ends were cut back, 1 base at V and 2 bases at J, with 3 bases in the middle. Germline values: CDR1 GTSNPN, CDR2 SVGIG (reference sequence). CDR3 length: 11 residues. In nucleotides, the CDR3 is TGTGCCTGGAGTGCAACCTACGAGCAGTACTTC. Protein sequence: CAWSATYEQYF.

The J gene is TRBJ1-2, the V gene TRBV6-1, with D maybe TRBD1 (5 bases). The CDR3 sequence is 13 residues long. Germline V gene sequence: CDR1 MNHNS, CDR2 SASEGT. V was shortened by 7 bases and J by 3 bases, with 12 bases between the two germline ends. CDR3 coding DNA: TGTGCCAGCAACCTGGGAGGGGACTATGGCTACACCTTC. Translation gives CASNLGGDYGYTF.

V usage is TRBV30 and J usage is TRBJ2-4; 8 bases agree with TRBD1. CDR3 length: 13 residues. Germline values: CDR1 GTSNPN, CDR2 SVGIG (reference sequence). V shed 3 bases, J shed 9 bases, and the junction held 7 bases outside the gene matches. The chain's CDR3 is CAWRKTGDVIQYF. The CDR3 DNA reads TGTGCCTGGAGGAAGACAGGGGATGTCATTCAGTACTTC.

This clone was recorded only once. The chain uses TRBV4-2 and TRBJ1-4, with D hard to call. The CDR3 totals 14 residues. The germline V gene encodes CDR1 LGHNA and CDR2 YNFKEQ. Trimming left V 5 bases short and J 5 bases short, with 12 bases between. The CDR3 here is CASSGGRVNEKLFF. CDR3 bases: TGTGCCAGCAGCGGAGGAAGGGTCAATGAAAAACTGTTTTTT.

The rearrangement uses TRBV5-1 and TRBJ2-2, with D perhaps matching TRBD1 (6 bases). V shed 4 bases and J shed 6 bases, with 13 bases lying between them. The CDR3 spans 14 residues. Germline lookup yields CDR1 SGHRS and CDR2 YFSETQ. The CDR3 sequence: CASSLRTVAGELFF. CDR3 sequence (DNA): TGCGCCAGCAGCCTACGGACAGTCGCCGGGGAGCTGTTTTTT. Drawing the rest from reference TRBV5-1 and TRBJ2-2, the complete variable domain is KAGVTQTPRYLIKTRGQQVTLSCSPISGHRSVSWYQQTPGQGLQFLFEYFSETQRNKGNFPGRFSGRQFSNSRSEMNVSTLELGDSALYLCASSLRTVAGELFFGEGSRLTVL.

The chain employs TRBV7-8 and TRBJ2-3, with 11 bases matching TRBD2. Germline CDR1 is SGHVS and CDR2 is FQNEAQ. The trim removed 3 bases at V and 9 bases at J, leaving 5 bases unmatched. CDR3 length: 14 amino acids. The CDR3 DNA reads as TGTGCCAGCAGCTTCGCAAGACTAGCGGGAACGCAGTATTTT. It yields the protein CASSFARLAGTQYF.

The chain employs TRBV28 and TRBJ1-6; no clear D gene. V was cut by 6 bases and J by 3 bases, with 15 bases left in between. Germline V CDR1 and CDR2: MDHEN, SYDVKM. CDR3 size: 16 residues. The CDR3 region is CASRPTTFNYNSPLHF. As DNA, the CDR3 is TGTGCCAGCAGACCGACGACATTCAACTATAATTCACCCCTCCACTTT.

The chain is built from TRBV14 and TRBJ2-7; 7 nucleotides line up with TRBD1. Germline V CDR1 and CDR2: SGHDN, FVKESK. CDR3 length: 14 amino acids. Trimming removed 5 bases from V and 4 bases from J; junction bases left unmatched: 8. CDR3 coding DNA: TGTGCCAGCAGCGCCTGGACAGGACCTTACGAGCAGTACTTC. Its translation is CASSAWTGPYEQYF.

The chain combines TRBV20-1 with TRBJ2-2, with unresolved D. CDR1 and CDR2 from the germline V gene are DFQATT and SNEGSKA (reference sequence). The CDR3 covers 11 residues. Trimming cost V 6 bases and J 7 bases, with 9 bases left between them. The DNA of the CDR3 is TGCAGTGCCCCGGTTTACGGGGAGCTGTTTTTT. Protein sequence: CSAPVYGELFF.

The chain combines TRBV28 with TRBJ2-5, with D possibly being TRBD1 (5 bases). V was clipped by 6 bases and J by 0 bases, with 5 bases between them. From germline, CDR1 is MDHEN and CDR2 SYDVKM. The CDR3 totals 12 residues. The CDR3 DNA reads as TGTGCCAGCAGCAGGGACCAAGAGACCCAGTACTTC. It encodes CASSRDQETQYF.

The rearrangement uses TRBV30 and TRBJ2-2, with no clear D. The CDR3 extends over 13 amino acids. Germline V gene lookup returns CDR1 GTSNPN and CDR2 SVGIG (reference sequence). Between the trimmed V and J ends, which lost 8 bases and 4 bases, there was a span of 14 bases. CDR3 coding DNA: TGTGCCCTCGCCCGGTTTCTCACCGGGGAGCTGTTTTTT. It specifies CALARFLTGELFF.

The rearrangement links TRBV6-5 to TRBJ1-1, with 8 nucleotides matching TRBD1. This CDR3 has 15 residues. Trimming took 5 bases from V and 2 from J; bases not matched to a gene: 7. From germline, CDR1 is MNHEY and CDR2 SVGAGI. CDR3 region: CASSRPGQANTEAFF. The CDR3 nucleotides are TGTGCCAGCAGTCGCCCGGGACAGGCTAACACTGAAGCTTTCTTT.

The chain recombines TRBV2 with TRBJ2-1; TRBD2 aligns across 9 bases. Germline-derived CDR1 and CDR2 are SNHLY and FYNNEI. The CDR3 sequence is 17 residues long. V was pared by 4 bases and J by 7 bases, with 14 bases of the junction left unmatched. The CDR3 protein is CASSVGKGAGGSNEQFF. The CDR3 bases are TGTGCCAGCAGTGTGGGGAAGGGGGCGGGGGGGTCGAATGAGCAGTTCTTC.

CDR3 region: CASSLGAGKAYEQYF. CDR3 sequence (DNA): TGTGCCAGCAGCCTCGGAGCAGGGAAGGCCTACGAGCAGTACTTC. The chain is built from TRBV6-5 and TRBJ2-7, with TRBD1 as a possible D gene (5 bases). V dropped 6 bases and J dropped 2 bases, with 17 bases sitting between them. The length of the CDR3 is 15 residues. Germline V gene sequence: CDR1 MNHEY, CDR2 SVGAGI.

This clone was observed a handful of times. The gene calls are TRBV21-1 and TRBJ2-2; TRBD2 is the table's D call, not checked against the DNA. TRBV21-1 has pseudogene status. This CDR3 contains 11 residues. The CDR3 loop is CASSKETSVSF. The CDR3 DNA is TGTGCCAGCAGCAAAGAGACTAGCGTCTCTTTT.

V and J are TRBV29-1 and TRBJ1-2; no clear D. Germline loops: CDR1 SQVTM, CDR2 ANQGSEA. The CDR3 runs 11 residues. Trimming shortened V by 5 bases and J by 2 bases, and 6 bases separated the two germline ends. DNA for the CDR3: TGCAGCGTTTGGCAGAACTATGGCTACACCTTC. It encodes CSVWQNYGYTF.

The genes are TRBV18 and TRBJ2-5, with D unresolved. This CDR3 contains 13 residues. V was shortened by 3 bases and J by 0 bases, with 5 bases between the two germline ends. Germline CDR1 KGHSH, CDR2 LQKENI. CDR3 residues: CASSPPDQETQYF. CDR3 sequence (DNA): TGTGCCAGCTCACCCCCCGACCAAGAGACCCAGTACTTC.

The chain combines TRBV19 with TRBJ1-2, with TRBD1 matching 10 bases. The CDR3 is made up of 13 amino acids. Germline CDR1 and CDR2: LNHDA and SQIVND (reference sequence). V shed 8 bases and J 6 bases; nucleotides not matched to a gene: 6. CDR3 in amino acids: CASCDRGRNGYTF. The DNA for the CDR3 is TGTGCCAGTTGTGACAGGGGGCGAAATGGCTACACCTTC.

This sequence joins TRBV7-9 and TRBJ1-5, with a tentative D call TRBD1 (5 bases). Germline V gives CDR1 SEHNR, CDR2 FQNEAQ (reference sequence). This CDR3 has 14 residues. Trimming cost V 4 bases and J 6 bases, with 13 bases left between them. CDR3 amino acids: CASSSNQGGQPQHF. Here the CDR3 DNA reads TGTGCCAGCAGCTCCAACCAGGGCGGTCAGCCCCAGCATTTT.

This CDR3 reads CASSKGVGLNTEAFF. The CDR3 DNA follows: TGTGCCAGCAGCAAGGGGGTCGGACTTAACACTGAAGCTTTCTTT. This chain links TRBV7-9 with TRBJ1-1; D is possibly TRBD1 (6 bases). CDR3 length: 15 residues. V lost 5 bases and J 2 bases, leaving 15 bases between the germline ends. The V gene's germline CDR1 is SEHNR and CDR2 FQNEAQ (reference sequence).

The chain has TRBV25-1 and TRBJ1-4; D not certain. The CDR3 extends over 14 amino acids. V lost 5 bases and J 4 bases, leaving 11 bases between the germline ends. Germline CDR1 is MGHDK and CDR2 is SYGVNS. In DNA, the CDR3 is TGTGCCAGCAGTCTGGTACAGAGTAATGAAAAACTGTTTTTT. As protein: CASSLVQSNEKLFF.

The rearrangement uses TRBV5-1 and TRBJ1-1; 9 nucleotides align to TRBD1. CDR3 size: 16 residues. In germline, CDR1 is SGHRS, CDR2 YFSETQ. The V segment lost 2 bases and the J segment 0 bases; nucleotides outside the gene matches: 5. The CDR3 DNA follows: TGCGCCAGCAGCTTCGCGGGACAGGGCATGAACACTGAAGCTTTCTTT. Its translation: CASSFAGQGMNTEAFF.